A selection of T cell receptor beta chains follows, all from one sample in a study of lymphopenia after photon versus proton radiotherapy. Here immunoSEQ multiplex PCR was the method, and the copy in TCRdb shows in-frame clones only, minus some. The table has around 53,000 clones, about four fifths seen once. The source material was peripheral blood, sampled from a patient treated with photon-based radiotherapy. The origin of the receptors is a man aged 50-60 years with gastric cancer. The CDR3 runs from the conserved cysteine through the conserved F or W. A D gene is named only where the DNA matches it firmly. Rows give clone size only sometimes, using once, few, many, or a class for an expanded clone.

cdr3_aa cdr3_nt d_call j_call clone_size v_call
CASSQVDGVSTIYF TGCGCCAGCAGCCAAGTCGATGGAGTAAGCACCATATATTTT - TRBJ1-3 - TRBV4-1
CASSYGQTYEQYF TGTGCCAGCAGTTACGGGCAAACCTACGAGCAGTACTTC - TRBJ2-7 - TRBV6-5
CSGTTGNGYTF TGCAGTGGCACGACAGGAAATGGCTACACCTTC - TRBJ1-2 - TRBV20-1
CASSFRGVGGYTF TGTGCCAGCAGCTTTCGGGGGGTAGGTGGCTACACCTTC - TRBJ1-2 - TRBV5-8
CASITLRGQGTTGELFF TGTGCCAGCATCACCCTGAGGGGGCAGGGGACCACCGGGGAGCTGTTTTTT TRBD1 TRBJ2-2 - TRBV28
CASSSGLEETQYF TGTGCCAGCAGCTCTGGACTGGAAGAGACCCAGTACTTC - TRBJ2-5 - TRBV5-8
CASRGQGKAFF TGTGCCAGCAGGGGGCAGGGCAAAGCTTTCTTT - TRBJ1-1 - TRBV28
CASSSPKSSRAGYTF TGTGCCAGCAGCTCCCCCAAAAGCTCCAGGGCCGGCTACACCTTC - TRBJ1-2 few TRBV11-2
CAIGQGESNQPQHF TGTGCCATTGGACAGGGTGAAAGCAATCAGCCCCAGCATTTT TRBD1 TRBJ1-5 - TRBV10-3
CASSGRQGGETQYF TGTGCCAGCAGCGGAAGACAGGGGGGAGAGACCCAGTACTTC TRBD1 TRBJ2-5 - TRBV7-2
CASSQTASGRPSNTGELFF TGTGCCAGCAGCCAAACGGCTAGCGGGAGGCCGTCGAATACCGGGGAGCTGTTTTTT TRBD2 TRBJ2-2 - TRBV7-3
CASSPLSGTNTGELFF TGTGCCAGCTCACCACTTAGCGGGACCAACACCGGGGAGCTGTTTTTT TRBD2 TRBJ2-2 - TRBV18
CSARSEGNYGYTF TGCAGCGCCCGGAGCGAGGGGAACTATGGCTACACCTTC - TRBJ1-2 - TRBV29-1
CASSYGVFGDSGNTEAFF TGTGCCAGCAGCTATGGGGTTTTTGGAGATAGTGGGAACACTGAAGCTTTCTTT - TRBJ1-1 - TRBV5-4
CASSVAIERPNTEAFF TGTGCCAGCAGCGTAGCGATTGAAAGACCGAACACTGAAGCTTTCTTT - TRBJ1-1 - TRBV9
CAWSEIHLNTEAFF TGTGCCTGGAGTGAAATACACTTGAACACTGAAGCTTTCTTT - TRBJ1-1 - TRBV30
CASSSGQGVRSYNEQFF TGTGCCAGCAGCTCGGGACAGGGGGTTAGGTCCTACAATGAGCAGTTCTTC TRBD1 TRBJ2-1 - TRBV5-8
CASRTGDSGANVLTF TGTGCCAGTAGGACAGGGGACTCTGGGGCCAACGTCCTGACTTTC TRBD1 TRBJ2-6 - TRBV19
CASSSGQGGSTDTQYF TGTGCCAGCAGCTCCGGACAGGGGGGAAGCACAGATACGCAGTATTTT TRBD1 TRBJ2-3 - TRBV11-3
CASSQYNYRVPSYEQYF TGTGCCAGCAGCCAATATAACTACAGGGTTCCCTCCTACGAGCAGTACTTC - TRBJ2-7 - TRBV5-5
CASSLTNGETQYF TGTGCCAGCAGCTTAACGAATGGGGAGACCCAGTACTTC - TRBJ2-5 few TRBV7-3
CASSGTGGNQPQHF TGTGCCAGCAGTGGGACAGGGGGCAATCAGCCCCAGCATTTT TRBD1 TRBJ1-5 - TRBV2
CASSSQGLATSEQYF TGTGCCAGCAGTTCACAAGGGCTAGCCACTTCCGAGCAGTACTTC - TRBJ2-7 once TRBV28
CASSSIAGSIYEQYF TGTGCCAGTAGTTCAATAGCGGGTTCGATCTACGAGCAGTACTTC TRBD2 TRBJ2-7 few TRBV19
CASSQQGALAYVGYTF TGTGCCAGCAGCCAACAAGGGGCTCTAGCCTATGTAGGCTACACCTTC - TRBJ1-2 - TRBV4-2
CASSLAGGKGQPQHF TGTGCCAGCAGCTTAGCCGGAGGGAAAGGGCAGCCCCAGCATTTT - TRBJ1-5 - TRBV7-2
CASSHTGDAYGYTF TGTGCCAGCAGCCACACTGGGGATGCTTATGGCTACACCTTC - TRBJ1-2 - TRBV7-2
CASSSPTDYSGNTIYF TGTGCCAGCAGTTCCCCTACAGACTACTCTGGAAACACCATATATTTT - TRBJ1-3 - TRBV28
CATGRATGSFSEQYF TGTGCCACCGGTAGAGCGACAGGCTCTTTCAGCGAGCAGTACTTC - TRBJ2-7 - TRBV15
CASSLGTVSYNEQFF TGTGCCAGCAGTTTGGGGACAGTCTCCTACAATGAGCAGTTCTTC TRBD1 TRBJ2-1 - TRBV27
CASSDSGTGVGNTEAFF TGTGCCAGCAGCGACTCCGGGACAGGGGTAGGGAACACTGAAGCTTTCTTT TRBD1 TRBJ1-1 - TRBV7-9
CASSLVRTRGTEAFF TGTGCCAGCAGTTTAGTCAGGACCAGGGGAACTGAAGCTTTCTTT - TRBJ1-1 - TRBV28
CASSDPGLAGDTQYF TGCGCCAGCAGTGACCCGGGACTAGCGGGAGATACGCAGTATTTT TRBD2 TRBJ2-3 - TRBV10-1
CASSERDLGNAQYF TGTGCCAGCAGTGAACGGGACCTCGGGAACGCGCAGTATTTT - TRBJ2-3 - TRBV27
CSVPSRRASYNEQFF TGCAGCGTTCCCTCTAGGAGGGCCTCATACAATGAGCAGTTCTTC - TRBJ2-1 - TRBV29-1
CASSEGFTDTQYF TGTGCCAGCAGTGAGGGCTTCACAGATACGCAGTATTTT - TRBJ2-3 - TRBV2
CASSAVTGTGELFF TGTGCCAGCTCAGCTGTGACAGGCACCGGGGAGCTGTTTTTT - TRBJ2-2 few TRBV18
CASSNGLAGVDTQYF TGTGCCAGCAGTAACGGACTAGCGGGAGTGGATACGCAGTATTTT TRBD2 TRBJ2-3 once TRBV27
CASSLTGYSEKLFF TGCGCCAGCAGCTTGACAGGGTATTCGGAAAAACTGTTTTTT - TRBJ1-4 - TRBV5-1